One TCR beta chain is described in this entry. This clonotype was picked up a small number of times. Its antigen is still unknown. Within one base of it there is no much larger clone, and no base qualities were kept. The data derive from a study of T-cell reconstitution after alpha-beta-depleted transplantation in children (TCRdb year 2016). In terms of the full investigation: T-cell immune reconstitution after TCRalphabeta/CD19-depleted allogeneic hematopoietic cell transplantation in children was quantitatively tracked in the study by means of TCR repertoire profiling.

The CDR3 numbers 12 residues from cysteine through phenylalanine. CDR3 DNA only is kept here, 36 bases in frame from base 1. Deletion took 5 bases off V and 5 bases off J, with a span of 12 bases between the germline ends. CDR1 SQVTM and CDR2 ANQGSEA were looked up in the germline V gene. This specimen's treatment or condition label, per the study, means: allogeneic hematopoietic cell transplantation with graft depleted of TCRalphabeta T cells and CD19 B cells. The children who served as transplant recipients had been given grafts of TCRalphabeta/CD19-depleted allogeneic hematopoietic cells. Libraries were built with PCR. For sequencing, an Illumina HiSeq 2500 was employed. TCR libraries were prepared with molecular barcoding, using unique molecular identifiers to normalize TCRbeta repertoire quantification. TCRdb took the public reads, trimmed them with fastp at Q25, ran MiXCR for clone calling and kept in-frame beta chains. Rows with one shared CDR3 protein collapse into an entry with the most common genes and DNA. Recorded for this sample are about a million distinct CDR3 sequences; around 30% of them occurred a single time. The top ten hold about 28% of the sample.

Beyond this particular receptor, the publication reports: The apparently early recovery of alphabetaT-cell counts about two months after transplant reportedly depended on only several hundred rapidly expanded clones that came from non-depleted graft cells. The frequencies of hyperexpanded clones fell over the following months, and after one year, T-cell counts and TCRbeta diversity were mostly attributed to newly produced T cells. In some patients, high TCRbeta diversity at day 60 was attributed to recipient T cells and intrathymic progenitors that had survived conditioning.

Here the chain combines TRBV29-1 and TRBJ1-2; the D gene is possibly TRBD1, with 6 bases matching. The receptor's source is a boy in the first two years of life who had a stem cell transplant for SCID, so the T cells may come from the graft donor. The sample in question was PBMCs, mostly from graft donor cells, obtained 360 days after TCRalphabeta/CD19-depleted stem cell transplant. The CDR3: CSVPQGLYGYTF. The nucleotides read TGCAGCGTTCCACAGGGCCTATATGGCTACACCTTC.